Sequencing of this TCR beta chain was carried out in a study of cytomegalovirus exposure and HLA in healthy donors. The overall study: As an earlier analysis found, some 180 million T cells yielded about 120 million unique TCR beta sequences. Study findings and constraints: Sequencing likely caused a cluster of highly shared sequence variants.

PCR employed 60 Vbeta and 13 Jbeta primers. Data came from immunoSEQ multiplex PCR; TCRdb stores just in-frame clones and leaves some out. This table holds around 90,000 clones, roughly 86% found once. Germline V lookup: CDR1 SGHTA, CDR2 FQGTGA. V gave up 4 bases and J gave up 5 bases; unmatched junction bases: 5. CDR3 length: 13 residues. To note about this clone: As yet, its antigen is unknown.

The sequence derives from a man aged 30 to 39 in good health and CMV-seropositive. The sequencing input was PBMCs. This chain uses TRBV7-3 with TRBJ2-7; 7 positions agree with TRBD1. CDR3 sequence: CASSYGQVHEQYF. The DNA of the CDR3 is TGTGCCAGCAGCTATGGACAGGTCCACGAGCAGTACTTC.